This entry lists 7 T cell receptor beta chains sequenced from one sample in a study of shared clonotypes between healthy human individuals (dated by TCRdb to about 2020). Libraries were made using the immunoSEQ multiplex PCR assay. Drawn from immuneACCESS, this table holds only the in-frame rearrangements with V and J called that TCRdb kept. Clones are partly lost; checked studies trace under half to an unresolved V gene and leave the rest unexplained. The sample table holds some 470,000 clones, of which less than 80% were seen once. The top ten clonotypes cover 13% of the sample. Material: PBMCs. Receptors were obtained from a woman in her thirties or forties in good health. Some clones in this sample may be carry-over from other donors' samples.

V and J are TRBV27 and TRBJ2-1; 7 nucleotides match TRBD2. V shed 6 bases and J 2 bases; nucleotides not matched to a gene: 4. Germline V gives CDR1 MNHEY, CDR2 SMNVEV (reference sequence). The CDR3 covers 14 residues. The CDR3 bases are TGTGCCAGCAGACAGCGGGGTGCCTACAATGAGCAGTTCTTC. It encodes CASRQRGAYNEQFF.

This chain joins TRBV6-5 and TRBJ2-7; 7 positions agree with TRBD2. This CDR3 has 15 residues. Germline V gene data show CDR1 as MNHEY and CDR2 as SVGAGI. The J segment lost 0 bases and the V segment lost 10 bases, leaving 12 bases of the junction unmatched. The CDR3 nucleotides read TGTGCCACCTCCTCGTCAAAGCGGGGCTCCTACGAGCAGTACTTC. Translating gives CATSSSKRGSYEQYF.

As regards this clone: Its ends do not fully match the called genes, so a read error is possible. The rearrangement joins TRBV5-1 to TRBJ2-5, with D unclear. Germline CDR1 is SGHRS and CDR2 is YFSETQ. This CDR3 contains 11 residues. For the CDR3, the DNA is TGCGCCAGCAGCTTGGGGAAGGGTCTTGACTTC. Encoded protein: CASSLGKGLDF.

This clone was seen a few times. The V and J genes are TRBV10-2 and TRBJ2-7; the match to TRBD1 covers 8 bases. The CDR3 loop spans 12 amino acids. Germline CDR1 is WSHSY and CDR2 is SAAADI. V was pared by 6 bases and J by 4 bases, with 2 bases of the junction left unmatched. DNA for the CDR3: TGCGCCAGCAGGGACAGGGCGTACGAGCAGTACTTC. Protein product: CASRDRAYEQYF.

To note about this clone: The junction differs from germline at one of its ends, possibly a read error. As DNA, the CDR3 is TGCGCCAGCAGCCCTGGGACTAGCGGGAGTCGGGATTTT. Translating gives CASSPGTSGSRDF. V gene TRBV10-2 combines with J gene TRBJ2-3; 14 bases align to TRBD2. Germline V gene data show CDR1 as WSHSY and CDR2 as SAAADI. The CDR3 consists of 13 residues.

The chain combines TRBV30 with TRBJ2-3; no reliable D call. The CDR3 consists of 13 residues. The germline V gene has CDR1 GTSNPN and CDR2 SVGIG (reference sequence). V lost 3 bases and J lost 6, with 13 bases in between. CDR3 sequence (DNA): TGTGCCTGGAGCTCCTACGGTCCCGATACGCAGTATTTT. Translated, it gives CAWSSYGPDTQYF. Full variable domain (outside the CDR3, taken from reference TRBV30 and TRBJ2-3): SQTIHQWPATLVQPVGSPLSLECTVEGTSNPNLYWYRQAAGRGLQLLFYSVGIGQISSEVPQNLSASRPQDRQFILSSKKLLLSDSGFYLCAWSSYGPDTQYFGPGTRLTVL.

The rearrangement uses TRBV6-5 and TRBJ2-7; perhaps D is TRBD1 or TRBD2 (5 bases each). The CDR3 consists of 15 residues. Per germline, CDR1 MNHEY and CDR2 SVGAGI. The V end was cut by 2 bases, the J end by 5 bases, with 16 bases between. CDR3 coding DNA: TGTGCCAGCAGTTACACCTTTGGGGGTGAAAACGAGCAGTACTTC. It specifies CASSYTFGGENEQYF.